Below are 23 T cell receptor beta chains sequenced from a single sample in a study of T cell changes during pregnancy in multiple sclerosis. TCRdb's copy holds only in-frame clones and misses some; the assay was immunoSEQ multiplex PCR. The sample records approximately 50,000 clones, around nine tenths being singletons. The sample in question was CD4+ T cells from peripheral blood mononuclear cells, obtained after pregnancy. These receptors were obtained from a female donor in good health, enrolled as a control in a pregnancy study.

The rearrangement links TRBV5-1 to TRBJ2-5, with TRBD2 identical over 9 bases. This CDR3 spans 15 amino acids. J was trimmed by 5 bases and V by 2 bases; bases with no gene match: 7. Per the germline V gene, CDR1 is SGHRS and CDR2 is YFSETQ. CDR3 amino acids: CASSFGAGGLETQYF. CDR3 DNA sequence: TGCGCCAGCAGCTTCGGCGCGGGGGGGTTGGAGACCCAGTACTTC.

V and J are TRBV6-5 and TRBJ1-1; D remains ambiguous. Per the germline V gene, CDR1 is MNHEY and CDR2 is SVGAGI. This CDR3 region has 13 residues. V lost 1 base, J lost 3 bases, and 6 bases lay in between. The CDR3 nucleotides read TGTGCCAGCAGTTACTGGCAGGACACTGAAGCTTTCTTT. Residues: CASSYWQDTEAFF.

The genes are TRBV11-2 and TRBJ2-5; D call uncertain. This CDR3 spans 14 amino acids. Germline loops: CDR1 SGHAT, CDR2 FQNNGV. V was cut by 5 bases and J by 2 bases, with 12 bases left in between. CDR3 coding DNA: TGTGCCAGCAGCCTCTCGACTGTTCAAGAGACCCAGTACTTC. It translates to CASSLSTVQETQYF.

The chain joins TRBV6-5 to TRBJ1-2, with D unresolved. In germline, CDR1 is MNHEY, CDR2 SVGAGI. This CDR3 is 13 amino acids long. V dropped 7 bases and J dropped 1 base, with 10 bases sitting between them. The CDR3 here is CASTREVNYGYTF. CDR3 bases: TGTGCCAGCACCCGGGAGGTTAACTATGGCTACACCTTC.

The V and J genes are TRBV28 and TRBJ2-3, with 8 bases aligning to TRBD2. The ends lost 3 bases at V and 9 bases at J; junction bases unmatched: 17. The CDR3 extends over 17 amino acids. Germline CDR1 and CDR2: MDHEN and SYDVKM. DNA of the CDR3: TGTGCCAGCAGTTTGACGGGAGGGTCAATCACCCGGGGGACGCAGTATTTT. Translation gives CASSLTGGSITRGTQYF.

The J gene is TRBJ2-7, the V gene TRBV13, with 8 bases matching TRBD1. CDR1 is PRHDT and CDR2 is FYEKMQ in the germline V gene (reference sequence). V trimming: 5 bases; J trimming: 1 base; junction bases outside the gene matches: 7. The CDR3 is 15 residues long. The CDR3 loop is CASSVTGEMSYEQYF. As DNA, the CDR3 is TGTGCCAGCAGCGTGACAGGGGAGATGTCCTACGAGCAGTACTTC.

The V call is TRBV11-2, the J call TRBJ2-7; 7 nucleotides align to TRBD2. The length of the CDR3 is 14 residues. Germline loops: CDR1 SGHAT, CDR2 FQNNGV. With 6 bases clipped from V and 4 bases from J, the junction kept 9 bases outside the gene matches. The CDR3 DNA sequence: TGTGCCAGCAGTATAGGACTAGGCCTTTACGAGCAGTACTTC. Encoded protein: CASSIGLGLYEQYF.

The chain links TRBV4-2 to TRBJ2-7; the D is unclear. Germline V gene sequence: CDR1 LGHNA, CDR2 YNFKEQ. The CDR3 loop spans 15 amino acids. The V and J ends lost 2 bases and 4 bases respectively, with 15 bases between them. The CDR3 DNA follows: TGTGCCAGCAGCCAATTCGTCAGTGACTCGTACGAGCAGTACTTC. It translates to CASSQFVSDSYEQYF.

The chain employs TRBV28 and TRBJ2-7, with D tentatively TRBD1 (5 bases). V lost 6 bases, J lost 4 bases, and 16 bases lay in between. The CDR3 sequence is 14 residues long. Germline assignment: CDR1 MDHEN and CDR2 SYDVKM. CDR3 protein: CASSPSLRDYEQYF. Written as DNA, the CDR3 is TGTGCCAGCAGCCCTTCTCTCAGGGATTACGAGCAGTACTTC.

This clone was counted a single time. CDR3 coding DNA: TGTGCCAGCAGTTACGGGTGGGGCGGCACAGATACGCAGTATTTT. This sequence encodes CASSYGWGGTDTQYF. This chain joins TRBV6-6 and TRBJ2-3; D possibly corresponds to TRBD1 (5 bases). Trimming left V 2 bases short and J 1 base short, with 10 bases between. Germline CDR1 reads MNHNY; CDR2 reads SVGAGI (reference sequence). The CDR3 spans 15 residues.

The chain carries TRBV5-4 and TRBJ1-1; D is unresolved. This CDR3 has 14 residues. The V gene lost 2 bases and the J gene lost 6 bases, with 14 bases spanning the gap. CDR1 and CDR2 from the germline V gene are SGHNT and YYREEE (reference sequence). CDR3 sequence reads: CASSFGRSLSEAFF. DNA for the CDR3: TGTGCCAGCAGCTTCGGCAGGTCCCTTTCTGAAGCTTTCTTT.

The chain joins TRBV23-1 to TRBJ2-3, with D tentatively TRBD1 (5 bases). TRBV23-1 is placed among ORFs of uncertain function. The CDR3 runs 14 residues. V was cut by 2 bases and J by 6 bases, with 12 bases left in between. The CDR3 nucleotides read TGCGCCAGCAGTCAACCCAGGGCACTCGATACGCAGTATTTT. It codes for CASSQPRALDTQYF.

This rearrangement joins TRBV10-1 to TRBJ2-3; unclear D gene. Between the trimmed V and J ends, which lost 4 bases and 0 bases, there was a span of 11 bases. The germline gives CDR1 WNHNN, CDR2 SYGVQD (reference sequence). The CDR3 spans 15 residues. The CDR3 loop reads CASSGGDASTDTQYF. Here the CDR3 DNA reads TGCGCCAGCAGTGGAGGAGACGCTAGCACAGATACGCAGTATTTT.

V usage is TRBV2 and J usage is TRBJ2-7; a possible D gene is TRBD1 (5 bases). Trimming pared 8 bases from V and 3 bases from J, leaving 8 bases between. The CDR3 length is 11 residues. Germline CDR1 reads SNHLY; CDR2 reads FYNNEI. The CDR3 nucleotides are TGTGCCAGCGTAGACAGCTACGAGCAGTACTTC. Amino acids: CASVDSYEQYF.

V and J are TRBV5-6 and TRBJ2-2, with TRBD1 matching 7 bases. The ends lost 5 bases at V and 2 bases at J; junction bases unmatched: 3. This CDR3 has 14 residues. The germline V gene has CDR1 SGHDT and CDR2 YYEEEE. This CDR3 reads CASRNRGNTGELFF. CDR3 DNA: TGTGCCAGCAGAAACAGGGGAAACACCGGGGAGCTGTTTTTT.

This clone appeared once. The chain combines TRBV18 with TRBJ1-1; tentatively, D is TRBD1 (6 bases). Per the germline V gene, CDR1 is KGHSH and CDR2 is LQKENI. This CDR3 spans 12 amino acids. V was shortened by 5 bases and J by 8 bases, with 12 bases between the two germline ends. The CDR3 loop is CASSSRQEEAFF. The CDR3 DNA is TGTGCCAGCTCATCTCGACAGGAGGAAGCTTTCTTT.

This clone was seen only once. This sequence joins TRBV7-2 and TRBJ2-2; 7 bases are shared with TRBD2. Losses at the gene ends were 4 bases for V and 4 bases for J; bases not matched to a gene: 3. Germline loops: CDR1 SGHTA, CDR2 FQGNSA. The CDR3 runs 14 residues. CDR3 loop: CASSSSGRTGELFF. CDR3 bases: TGTGCCAGCAGCTCTAGCGGCCGCACCGGGGAGCTGTTTTTT.

This clone was seen just once. The chain links TRBV29-1 to TRBJ2-3; 15 nucleotides agree with TRBD2. V shed 7 bases, J shed 5 bases, and the junction held 7 bases outside the gene matches. Germline CDR1 and CDR2: SQVTM and ANQGSEA. The CDR3 extends over 15 amino acids. The CDR3 region is CSDGTSGGWLDTQYF. DNA for the CDR3: TGCAGCGACGGGACTAGCGGGGGGTGGTTAGATACGCAGTATTTT.

The CDR3 loop is CASSSAGAVDEQFF. CDR3 nucleotide sequence: TGTGCCAGCTCCTCAGCGGGGGCAGTGGATGAGCAGTTCTTC. The chain uses TRBV18 and TRBJ2-1, with 8 bases lining up with TRBD2. V shed 6 bases, J shed 8 bases, and the junction held 9 bases outside the gene matches. CDR3 length equals 14 residues. Germline V lookup: CDR1 KGHSH, CDR2 LQKENI.

Written as DNA, the CDR3 is TGTGCCAGCAGCTTGGGACTAGCGGTTTTGAGGTACAATGAGCAGTTCTTC. Its translation is CASSLGLAVLRYNEQFF. The chain carries TRBV5-6 and TRBJ2-1, with TRBD2 matching over 9 bases. CDR3 length: 17 amino acids. The V segment lost 0 bases and the J segment 4 bases; nucleotides outside the gene matches: 8. Germline V lookup: CDR1 SGHDT, CDR2 YYEEEE. Variable domain in full (rest from reference TRBV5-6 and TRBJ2-1): DAGVTQSPTHLIKTRGQQVTLRCSPKSGHDTVSWYQQALGQGPQFIFQYYEEEERQRGNFPDRFSGHQFPNYSSELNVNALLLGDSALYLCASSLGLAVLRYNEQFFGPGTRLTVL.

The chain combines TRBV6-5 with TRBJ1-3, with D possibly being TRBD1 (5 bases). From germline, CDR1 is MNHEY and CDR2 SVGAGI. The length of the CDR3 is 15 residues. V was trimmed by 6 bases and J by 3 bases, leaving 15 bases between them. This CDR3 reads CASRADSNLGNTIYF. The CDR3 DNA is TGTGCCAGCAGAGCCGACAGTAACCTTGGAAACACCATATATTTT.

The rearrangement uses TRBV5-4 and TRBJ2-1; D not resolved. V was pared by 0 bases and J by 0 bases, with 7 bases between. This CDR3 has 15 amino acids. From germline, CDR1 is SGHNT and CDR2 YYREEE (reference sequence). The CDR3 DNA reads as TGTGCCAGCAGCTTGGACCGACTCTCCTACAATGAGCAGTTCTTC. Translating gives CASSLDRLSYNEQFF.

This clone was detected only a few times. This chain uses TRBV6-5 with TRBJ1-2; 9 bases align to TRBD1. The CDR3 length is 13 residues. CDR1 is MNHEY, CDR2 SVGAGI, per germline. Trimming took 6 bases from V and 7 from J; bases not matched to a gene: 6. The CDR3 bases are TGTGCCAGCAGCGTACAGGGGGCTCGTGGCTACACCTTC. This gives the protein CASSVQGARGYTF.